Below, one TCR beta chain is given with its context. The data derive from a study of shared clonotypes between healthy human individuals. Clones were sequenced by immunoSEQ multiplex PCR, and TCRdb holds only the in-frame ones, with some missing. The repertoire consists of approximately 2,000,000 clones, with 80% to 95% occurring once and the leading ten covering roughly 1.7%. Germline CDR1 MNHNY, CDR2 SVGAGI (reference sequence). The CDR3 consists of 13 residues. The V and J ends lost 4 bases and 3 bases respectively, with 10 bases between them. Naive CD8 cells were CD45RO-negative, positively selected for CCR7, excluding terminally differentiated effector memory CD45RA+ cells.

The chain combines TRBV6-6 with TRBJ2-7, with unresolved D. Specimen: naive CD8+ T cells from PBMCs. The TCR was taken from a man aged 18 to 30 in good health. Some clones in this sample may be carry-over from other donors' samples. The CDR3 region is CASSSSALYEQYF. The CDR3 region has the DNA TGTGCCAGCAGTTCTTCAGCTCTCTACGAGCAGTACTTC.